Below, 23 T cell receptor beta chains from the same sample are listed, as sequenced in a study of T-cell reconstitution after alpha-beta-depleted transplantation in children (dated by TCRdb to 2016 to 2018). Libraries were prepared through PCR. The reads were generated on an Illumina HiSeq 2500. TCR library preparation used molecular barcoding, with unique molecular identifiers applied to normalize quantification of the TCRbeta repertoire. TCRdb cleaned the public reads at Q25 with fastp, built clones with MiXCR and kept in-frame beta chains. Rows are combined by CDR3 protein, so each entry shows the most common genes and DNA. In all, the sample holds roughly 500,000 distinct CDR3 sequences, and 10% to 13% of those were seen once. 2% to 2.5% of the sample comes from the top ten. Sample treatment or condition, as interpreted from the label and publication: allogeneic hematopoietic cell transplantation with graft depleted of TCRalphabeta T cells and CD19 B cells.

Sequenced here: PBMCs, sampled before TCRalphabeta/CD19-depleted stem cell transplant. Every receptor here comes from a child younger than 10 with inherited bone marrow failure, due to receive a stem cell transplant.

CDR3 sequence (DNA): TGTGCCAGCAGTCACCTAGCGGACACAGATACGCAGTATTTT. Protein: CASSHLADTDTQYF. The chain uses TRBV28 and TRBJ2-3; 7 positions match TRBD2. J was trimmed by 2 bases and V by 5 bases; bases with no gene match: 4. The CDR3 is 14 residues long. Germline loops: CDR1 MDHEN, CDR2 SYDVKM.

With regard to this clonotype: This sequence may be a read error, since a much larger clone differs from it by one base. This CDR3 fails to terminate in the conserved phenylalanine or tryptophan, so it likely reflects a read error. The rearrangement joins TRBV27 to TRBJ2-7; TRBD2 matches at 10 bases. CDR1 is MNHEY and CDR2 is SMNVEV in the germline V gene (reference sequence). After removal of 5 bases from V and 3 bases from J, the junction contained 4 bases not matched to a gene. This CDR3 is 14 amino acids long. In nucleotides, the CDR3 is TGTGCCAGCAGTGCCGGACTAGCGGACTACGAGCAGTACTGC. Protein sequence: CASSAGLADYEQYC.

V gene TRBV18 combines with J gene TRBJ2-6; D may be TRBD1 (6 bases). The CDR3 totals 16 residues. V was pared by 2 bases and J by 0 bases, with 8 bases between. CDR1 and CDR2 (germline): KGHSH, LQKENI. The CDR3 DNA follows: TGTGCCAGCTCACCAACAGGGCCCTCTGGGGCCAACGTCCTGACTTTC. Its translation is CASSPTGPSGANVLTF.

With respect to this clonotype: At one boundary the junction diverges from the germline segment, which might be a read error. This sequence joins TRBV20-1 and TRBJ2-1, with 9 bases matching TRBD2. This CDR3 has 13 residues. Germline assignment: CDR1 DFQATT and CDR2 SNEGSKA (reference sequence). CDR3 coding DNA: TGCAGTGCTAGAAGGCGGGGGGGGAATGAGCGGTTCTTC. Amino acid sequence: CSARRRGGNERFF.

This clonotype has a count of ten or more. J is TRBJ2-1 and V is TRBV6-1; the match to TRBD2 covers 9 bases. The germline CDR1 and CDR2 sequences are MNHNS and SASEGT. Trimming cost V 6 bases and J 4 bases; bases outside gene matches: 7. CDR3 length: 15 residues. The CDR3 nucleotides are TGTGCCAGCAGGCTACTAGCGGGCCCTTACAATGAGCAGTTCTTC. Translating gives CASRLLAGPYNEQFF.

This clonotype was observed a handful of times. The chain carries TRBV30 and TRBJ2-5; 12 positions agree with TRBD2. J was trimmed by 4 bases and V by 0 bases; bases with no gene match: 3. The germline gives CDR1 GTSNPN, CDR2 SVGIG (reference sequence). The CDR3 contains 15 residues. CDR3 sequence: CAWSVLLAGGETQYF. The CDR3, as DNA: TGTGCCTGGAGTGTACTACTAGCGGGAGGAGAGACCCAGTACTTC.

This clonotype was observed at least ten times. The chain links TRBV7-8 to TRBJ2-3, with D maybe TRBD2 (6 bases). Between the trimmed V and J ends, which lost 7 bases and 5 bases, there was a span of 13 bases. This CDR3 has 13 residues. Per germline, CDR1 SGHVS and CDR2 FQNEAQ. The DNA for the CDR3 is TGTGCCAGCACCGGGACTGCGGTAGATACGCAGTATTTT. It encodes CASTGTAVDTQYF.

This clonotype was picked up a small number of times. The chain has TRBV7-9 and TRBJ2-3; D unresolved. This CDR3 has 13 amino acids. Per the germline V gene, CDR1 is SEHNR and CDR2 is FQNEAQ (reference sequence). The ends were cut back, 1 base at V and 11 bases at J, with 13 bases in the middle. The CDR3 spells CASSLDAFSRQYF. The CDR3 DNA is TGTGCCAGCAGCTTAGATGCCTTTTCCCGGCAGTATTTT.

The CDR3 region has the DNA TGCGCCAGCAGGGGAACTAGCGGGATGACGGACATTCAGTACTTC. Residues: CASRGTSGMTDIQYF. V usage is TRBV10-2 and J usage is TRBJ2-4, with 10 bases fitting TRBD2. Germline CDR1 WSHSY, CDR2 SAAADI. This CDR3 contains 15 residues. Trimming at V came to 6 bases and at J to 8 bases, leaving 10 bases not matched to a gene.

This clonotype was found many times. V gene TRBV5-1 combines with J gene TRBJ2-7; 11 nucleotides align to TRBD2. J lost 3 bases, V lost 0 bases, and 2 bases had no gene match. The CDR3 has 15 amino acids. Germline V gene lookup returns CDR1 SGHRS and CDR2 YFSETQ. The CDR3 spells CASSLELAGGYEQYF. CDR3 bases: TGCGCCAGCAGCTTGGAGCTAGCGGGAGGCTACGAGCAGTACTTC. Supplemented by reference TRBV5-1 and TRBJ2-7, the full variable domain reads KAGVTQTPRYLIKTRGQQVTLSCSPISGHRSVSWYQQTPGQGLQFLFEYFSETQRNKGNFPGRFSGRQFSNSRSEMNVSTLELGDSALYLCASSLELAGGYEQYFGPGTRLTVT.

This clonotype has ten or more counts. CDR3 amino acids: CASRPGGAPGEKLFF. In DNA, the CDR3 is TGTGCCAGCAGGCCCGGTGGGGCGCCAGGTGAAAAACTGTTTTTT. The chain employs TRBV12-3 or TRBV12-4 and TRBJ1-4, with a weak D call TRBD1 (5 bases). V dropped 6 bases and J dropped 7 bases, with 18 bases sitting between them. The CDR3 covers 15 residues.

The genes are TRBV28 and TRBJ1-3; D unclear. The CDR3 is 14 amino acids. The V gene's germline CDR1 is MDHEN and CDR2 SYDVKM. The V gene lost 5 bases and the J gene lost 1 base, with 9 bases spanning the gap. The CDR3 sequence: CASSHTTSGNTIYF. The DNA for the CDR3 is TGTGCCAGCAGTCATACAACTTCTGGAAACACCATATATTTT.

This clonotype turned up a few times. The rearrangement links TRBV4-3 to TRBJ2-4; 9 positions match TRBD2. Trimming at V came to 2 bases and at J to 1 base, leaving 15 bases not matched to a gene. Germline-derived CDR1 and CDR2 are LGHNA and YSLEER. The CDR3 has 20 amino acids. Here the CDR3 DNA reads TGCGCCAGCAGCCAAAACCCGGGGGCGGGGGGGCCTTTCGCCAAAAACATTCAGTACTTC. Amino acid sequence: CASSQNPGAGGPFAKNIQYF.

This clonotype has more than one count but fewer than ten. The chain combines TRBV5-1 with TRBJ2-2; 12 nucleotides line up with TRBD2. Germline values: CDR1 SGHRS, CDR2 YFSETQ. The CDR3 has 16 residues. The J segment lost 6 bases and the V segment lost 0 bases, leaving 3 bases of the junction unmatched. The CDR3, as DNA: TGCGCCAGCAGCTTGGCCACTAGCGGGAGGTCCGGGGAGCTGTTTTTT. Translation: CASSLATSGRSGELFF. The full variable domain, rest sourced from reference TRBV5-1 and TRBJ2-2, is KAGVTQTPRYLIKTRGQQVTLSCSPISGHRSVSWYQQTPGQGLQFLFEYFSETQRNKGNFPGRFSGRQFSNSRSEMNVSTLELGDSALYLCASSLATSGRSGELFFGEGSRLTVL.

V gene TRBV27 combines with J gene TRBJ2-7, with D possibly TRBD2 on 5 matching bases. V lost 10 bases and J lost 7, with 8 bases in between. The CDR3 has 9 amino acids. Germline V gene lookup returns CDR1 MNHEY and CDR2 SMNVEV (reference sequence). CDR3: CATPGEQYF. CDR3 nucleotide sequence: TGTGCCACCCCGGGAGAGCAGTACTTC.

This clonotype showed up many times. The chain carries TRBV6-5 and TRBJ1-1; possible D gene TRBD1, 5 bases. The germline V gene encodes CDR1 MNHEY and CDR2 SVGAGI. V was trimmed by 5 bases and J by 2 bases, leaving 9 bases between them. The CDR3 runs 13 residues. The CDR3 is CASSRTTNTEAFF. CDR3 nucleotides: TGTGCCAGCAGTCGGACAACAAACACTGAAGCTTTCTTT.

This clonotype was recorded a few times. The J gene is TRBJ2-3, the V gene TRBV29-1; 14 positions agree with TRBD2. This CDR3 is 14 amino acids long. The V and J ends lost 7 bases and 3 bases, in that order; junction bases with no gene match: 3. CDR1 is SQVTM and CDR2 is ANQGSEA in the germline V gene. This chain's CDR3 is CSGGTSGSTDTQYF. CDR3 DNA sequence: TGCAGCGGGGGGACTAGCGGGAGTACAGATACGCAGTATTTT.

This clonotype was recorded at least ten times. The J gene is TRBJ2-5, the V gene TRBV12-3 or TRBV12-4; the match to TRBD1 covers 11 bases. The CDR3 runs to 12 residues. The J segment lost 12 bases and the V segment lost 5 bases, leaving 5 bases of the junction unmatched. The CDR3 spells CASSQGDRGEYF. The DNA for the CDR3 is TGTGCCAGCAGTCAAGGGGACAGGGGGGAGTACTTC.

This sequence joins TRBV2 and TRBJ2-3; 8 bases map to TRBD2. Germline-derived CDR1 and CDR2 are SNHLY and FYNNEI. V was clipped by 4 bases and J by 7 bases; unmatched bases: 10. This CDR3 region has 15 residues. CDR3 amino acids: CASSAGLAGSNTQYF. DNA of the CDR3: TGTGCCAGCAGTGCGGGGCTAGCGGGTTCCAATACGCAGTATTTT.

There are many counts of this clonotype. The chain is built from TRBV7-9 and TRBJ1-2; D remains unclear. This CDR3 has 13 amino acids. Germline lookup yields CDR1 SEHNR and CDR2 FQNEAQ (reference sequence). V gave up 7 bases and J gave up 4 bases, with 13 bases separating them. The CDR3: CASTTPRGYGYTF. The CDR3 DNA reads as TGTGCCAGCACCACGCCTCGGGGCTATGGCTACACCTTC.

In this sample, this clonotype turned up many times. The chain recombines TRBV3-1 with TRBJ2-1; D remains unclear. The length of the CDR3 is 15 residues. CDR1 is LGHDT and CDR2 is YNNKEL in the germline V gene (reference sequence). Trimming removed 0 bases at V and 3 bases at J, with 9 bases between. CDR3 sequence reads: CASSQDFRDYNEQFF. CDR3 coding DNA: TGTGCCAGCAGCCAAGATTTTAGGGACTACAATGAGCAGTTCTTC.

At least ten counts were recorded for this clonotype. The J gene is TRBJ2-7, the V gene TRBV20-1; D gene unclear. The CDR3 totals 13 residues. V lost 3 bases and J 1 base, leaving 10 bases between the germline ends. Germline V gene sequence: CDR1 DFQATT, CDR2 SNEGSKA (reference sequence). The CDR3 nucleotides are TGCAGTGCTAGCCTCGGGTCTTCCTACGAGCAGTACTTC. Protein product: CSASLGSSYEQYF.

This clonotype was counted at least ten times. The chain employs TRBV27 and TRBJ2-5; D may be TRBD2 (5 bases). This CDR3 comprises 14 residues. V lost 2 bases and J lost 5, with 12 bases in between. Looked up from germline, CDR1 is MNHEY and CDR2 is SMNVEV (reference sequence). CDR3 amino acids: CASSLRGNGETQYF. The CDR3 nucleotides read TGTGCCAGCAGTTTAAGAGGGAATGGTGAGACCCAGTACTTC.